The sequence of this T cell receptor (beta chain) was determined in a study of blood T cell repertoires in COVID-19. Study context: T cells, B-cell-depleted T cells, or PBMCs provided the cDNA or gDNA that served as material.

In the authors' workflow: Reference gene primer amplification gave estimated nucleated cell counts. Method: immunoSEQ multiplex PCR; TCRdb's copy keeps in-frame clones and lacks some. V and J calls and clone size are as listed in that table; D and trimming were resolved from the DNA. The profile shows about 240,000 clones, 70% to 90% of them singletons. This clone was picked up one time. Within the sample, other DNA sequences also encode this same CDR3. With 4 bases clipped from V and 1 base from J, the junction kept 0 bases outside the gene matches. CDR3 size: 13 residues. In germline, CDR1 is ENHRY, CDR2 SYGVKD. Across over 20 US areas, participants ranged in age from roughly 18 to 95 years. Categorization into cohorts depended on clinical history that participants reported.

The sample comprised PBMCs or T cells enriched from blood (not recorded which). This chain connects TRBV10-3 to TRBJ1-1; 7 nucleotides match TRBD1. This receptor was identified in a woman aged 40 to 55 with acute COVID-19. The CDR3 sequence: CAISGQGNTEAFF. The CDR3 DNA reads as TGTGCCATCAGTGGACAGGGGAACACTGAAGCTTTCTTT.